These T cell receptor beta chains were read from a single sample in a study of identical twins. TCRdb re-called the 5' RACE reads through MiXCR, storing one row per CDR3 protein. The sample lists 200,000 to 250,000 distinct CDR3 sequences; more than 12% were seen once. The sequenced material came from memory (CD45RO+) T cells sorted from blood. Receptors were obtained from a young woman in good health. Each CDR3 is given with its conserved first and last residue. D genes are given only for firm matches. Only part of the rows carry a size: once, few, many, or a class if the clone is expanded.

cdr3_length d_call j_call clone_size v_call cdr3_nt cdr3_aa
13 . TRBJ1-3 many TRBV21-1 TGTGCCAGCAGCAAACAGGGTGGAAACACCATATATTTT CASSKQGGNTIYF
14 TRBD2 TRBJ2-7 few TRBV6-2/TRBV6-3 TGTGCCAGCTCCCGGCGGGGGGGCTCCTACGAGCAGTACTTC CASSRRGGSYEQYF
18 TRBD2 TRBJ2-3 few TRBV12-3/TRBV12-4 TGTGCCAGCAGTTCCCGCTTCTTCCTAGCGGGGCCCACAGATACGCAGTATTTT CASSSRFFLAGPTDTQYF
15 TRBD1 TRBJ1-3 few TRBV7-9 TGTGCCAGCAGCCCTTTGACAGGGGCTGGAAACACCATATATTTT CASSPLTGAGNTIYF
15 TRBD1 TRBJ1-4 . TRBV12-3/TRBV12-4 TGTGCCAGCAGTCACAGGGGGCTAACTAATGAAAAACTGTTTTTT CASSHRGLTNEKLFF
14 . TRBJ2-3 many TRBV7-2 TGTGCCAGCAGCTTAGGTCCGGCCACAGATACGCAGTATTTT CASSLGPATDTQYF
14 TRBD2 TRBJ2-3 . TRBV29-1 TGCAGCTCCTTAGGAAGCGGGAGCGCAGATACGCAGTATTTT CSSLGSGSADTQYF
14 . TRBJ1-4 . TRBV5-1 TGCGCCAGCAGCTTGGAACAGGGAGGCGAAAAACTGTTTTTT CASSLEQGGEKLFF
16 . TRBJ1-4 many TRBV20-1 TGCAGTGCTAGTCCCCTCACAGGGTCAACTAATGAAAAACTGTTTTTT CSASPLTGSTNEKLFF
12 . TRBJ2-2 many TRBV24-1 TGTGCCACCGGGACCTCGACCGGGGAGCTGTTTTTT CATGTSTGELFF
15 . TRBJ1-1 few TRBV10-3 TGTGCCATCAGTACAGGGCGGAGGGGGAACACTGAAGCTTTCTTT CAISTGRRGNTEAFF
14 . TRBJ2-2 few TRBV3-1 TGTGCCAGCATTGGGACGGCGAACACCGGGGAGCTGTTTTTT CASIGTANTGELFF
16 TRBD2 TRBJ2-7 . TRBV12-3/TRBV12-4 TGTGCCAGCAGTTCCGCCGCTAGCGGGGGGGCCTACGAGCAGTACTTC CASSSAASGGAYEQYF
13 . TRBJ2-7 few TRBV6-1 TGTGCCAGCTGGGACTGGGCGACCTACGAGCAGTACTTC CASWDWATYEQYF